Shown below are 15 T cell receptor beta chains from a single sample sequenced in a study of blood T cell repertoires in COVID-19. Assay used: immunoSEQ multiplex PCR; TCRdb lists only in-frame clones, some missing. The table has about 400,000 clones, roughly 86% seen once. The sample consisted of PBMCs or T cells enriched from blood (not recorded which). These receptor sequences come from a man between 35 and 55 years old in a cohort exposed to, infected with or recovered from COVID-19 (not recorded which).

The rearrangement joins TRBV13 to TRBJ1-2; maybe TRBD1 (5 bases). CDR1 is PRHDT, CDR2 FYEKMQ, per germline (reference sequence). The CDR3 extends over 17 amino acids. Trimming took 0 bases from V and 0 from J, leaving 14 bases between them. CDR3 sequence: CASSLGGRTDTNYGYTF. CDR3 DNA: TGTGCCAGCAGCTTAGGGGGAAGGACGGACACTAACTATGGCTACACCTTC.

V gene TRBV5-8 combines with J gene TRBJ1-6; 8 nucleotides align to TRBD1. The CDR3 runs to 15 residues. CDR1 and CDR2 from the germline V gene are SGHTS and YDEGEE. V lost 3 bases, J lost 7 bases, and 6 bases stayed unmatched. The CDR3 DNA follows: TGTGCCAGCAGCTCAACAGGGGGTAGAAATTCACCCCTCCACTTT. This translates into CASSSTGGRNSPLHF.

The rearrangement uses TRBV7-9 and TRBJ2-1; D remains unclear. The CDR3 is made up of 11 amino acids. The V gene's germline CDR1 is SEHNR and CDR2 FQNEAQ (reference sequence). Trimming pared 4 bases from V and 9 bases from J, leaving 7 bases between. CDR3 region: CASSSKLEQFF. The CDR3 DNA follows: TGTGCCAGCAGCTCCAAGCTTGAGCAGTTCTTC.

CDR3: CASSLLSTSGRETQYF. In DNA, the CDR3 is TGTGCCAGCAGCCTTTTATCGACTAGCGGGAGAGAGACCCAGTACTTC. The chain links TRBV3-1 (or the pseudogene TRBV3-2) to TRBJ2-5, with 12 bases fitting TRBD2. The junction had 7 bases not matched to a gene; V was cut back by 4 bases and J by 4 bases. Germline V lookup: CDR1 LGHDT, CDR2 YNNKEL (reference sequence). The CDR3 has 16 residues.

The rearrangement uses TRBV27 and TRBJ1-2; a weak D match, TRBD1 (6 bases). Germline CDR1 and CDR2: MNHEY and SMNVEV (reference sequence). Trimming stripped 2 bases from V and 11 bases from J, with 21 bases between. The CDR3 extends over 15 amino acids. The CDR3 coding sequence is TGTGCCAGCAGTTTAGGCTTGGGGGGCGGGGGACCTTACACCTTC. As protein: CASSLGLGGGGPYTF.

CDR3 nucleotide sequence: TGTGCCTGGAGTGATGGCTCTAACTATGGCTACACCTTC. It codes for CAWSDGSNYGYTF. The rearrangement uses TRBV30 and TRBJ1-2, with no clear D. Between the trimmed V and J ends, which lost 1 base and 0 bases, there was a span of 6 bases. The CDR3 has 13 amino acids. Germline V CDR1 and CDR2: GTSNPN, SVGIG (reference sequence). Combining the CDR3 with reference TRBV30 and TRBJ1-2 gives the whole variable domain SQTIHQWPATLVQPVGSPLSLECTVEGTSNPNLYWYRQAAGRGLQLLFYSVGIGQISSEVPQNLSASRPQDRQFILSSKKLLLSDSGFYLCAWSDGSNYGYTFGSGTRLTVV.

The count of this clone is one. The chain uses TRBV2 and TRBJ2-7; 8 bases agree with TRBD1. The CDR3 covers 13 residues. The V segment lost 3 bases and the J segment 6 bases; nucleotides outside the gene matches: 4. Germline assignment: CDR1 SNHLY and CDR2 FYNNEI. The CDR3 sequence: CASSDARGREQYF. The CDR3 DNA sequence: TGTGCCAGCAGTGATGCCAGGGGGCGCGAGCAGTACTTC.

This clone was counted a few times. The chain recombines TRBV7-8 with TRBJ1-3; 7 bases are shared with TRBD1. The CDR3 extends over 17 amino acids. The V and J ends lost 6 bases and 4 bases, in that order; junction bases with no gene match: 15. CDR1 SGHVS and CDR2 FQNEAQ come from the germline V gene. CDR3 nucleotide sequence: TGTGCCAGCAGTGCACAGGGGATCGGAAGATCGGGAAACACCATATATTTT. It encodes CASSAQGIGRSGNTIYF.

V is TRBV10-2 and J is TRBJ2-5, with a tentative D call TRBD2 (6 bases). Germline CDR1 is WSHSY and CDR2 is SAAADI. The V end was cut by 3 bases, the J end by 2 bases, with 13 bases between. The CDR3 contains 15 residues. CDR3: CASSDLGLVQETQYF. The CDR3 region has the DNA TGCGCCAGCAGTGACCTGGGACTCGTTCAAGAGACCCAGTACTTC.

The V call is TRBV28, the J call TRBJ1-1; D gene ambiguous. V lost 6 bases and J lost 8, with 13 bases in between. Germline CDR1 and CDR2: MDHEN and SYDVKM. The CDR3 has 12 amino acids. DNA for the CDR3: TGTGCCAGCAGCCTAAGCGAGCGAGAAGCTTTCTTT. This translates into CASSLSEREAFF.

Details on this clone: Additional DNA sequences in this sample encode the identical CDR3. The chain carries TRBV7-9 and TRBJ1-1, with TRBD1 matching over 7 bases. With 5 bases clipped from V and 6 bases from J, the junction kept 3 bases outside the gene matches. This CDR3 has 12 residues. Germline V gene data show CDR1 as SEHNR and CDR2 as FQNEAQ (reference sequence). The CDR3 DNA reads TGTGCCAGCAGCCTAGACAGGGCTGAAGCTTTCTTT. As protein: CASSLDRAEAFF.

The rearrangement links TRBV28 to TRBJ2-5; 9 bases are a match to TRBD2. Germline values: CDR1 MDHEN, CDR2 SYDVKM. V shed 6 bases, J shed 1 base, and the junction held 9 bases outside the gene matches. The length of the CDR3 is 16 residues. The CDR3: CASSRDGTSSQETQYF. The CDR3 DNA is TGTGCCAGCAGCCGCGATGGGACTAGCAGCCAAGAGACCCAGTACTTC.

The chain has TRBV7-3 and TRBJ1-1; D is perhaps TRBD1 (5 bases). The CDR3 loop spans 15 amino acids. Germline loops: CDR1 SGHTA, CDR2 FQGTGA. V was cut by 2 bases and J by 11 bases, with 21 bases left in between. The CDR3 nucleotides are TGTGCCAGCAGCTTATCCCCCGGGACTCCAAAGGGGGCTTTCTTT. Its protein product is CASSLSPGTPKGAFF.

This chain joins TRBV19 and TRBJ2-7; no clear D. CDR1 and CDR2 from the germline V gene are LNHDA and SQIVND (reference sequence). With 5 bases removed from V and 2 bases from J, the gap between germline ends came to 10 bases. The CDR3 is made up of 13 amino acids. In DNA form, the CDR3 reads TGTGCCAGTAGTCACACAGACACCTACGAGCAGTACTTC. Translated: CASSHTDTYEQYF.

The genes are TRBV2 and TRBJ2-2, with TRBD1 identical over 9 bases. Trimming took 5 bases from V and 5 from J; bases not matched to a gene: 6. This CDR3 has 15 residues. Germline loops: CDR1 SNHLY, CDR2 FYNNEI. CDR3: CASSPGQGRTGELFF. The CDR3 nucleotides read TGTGCCAGCAGTCCGGGACAGGGTAGAACCGGGGAGCTGTTTTTT.